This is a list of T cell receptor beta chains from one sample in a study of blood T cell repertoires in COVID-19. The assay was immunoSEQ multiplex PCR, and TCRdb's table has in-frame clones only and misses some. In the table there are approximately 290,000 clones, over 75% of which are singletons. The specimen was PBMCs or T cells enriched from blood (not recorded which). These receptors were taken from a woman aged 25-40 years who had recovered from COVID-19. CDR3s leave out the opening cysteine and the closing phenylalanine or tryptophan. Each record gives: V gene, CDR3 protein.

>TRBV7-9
ASSLLSSGFSSTDTQY
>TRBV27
ASSSDIMGNQPQH
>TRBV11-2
ASSLNRGATNEKLF
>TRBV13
ASSPSSGQGGETQY
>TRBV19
ASQDSLNSPLH
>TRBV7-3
ASSLTLGQGYNEQF
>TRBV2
ASSEQFYGYT
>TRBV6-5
ASSTGTGIWEQY
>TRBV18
ASSRDRPSSGNTIY
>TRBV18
ASSPGVGAMIKALH
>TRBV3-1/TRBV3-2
ASSPGGETQY
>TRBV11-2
ASSSDGGGYEQY
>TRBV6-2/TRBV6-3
ASSQPGTGAQETQY
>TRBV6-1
ASSEGTGGYNEQF
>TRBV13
ASSLGHSPYEQY
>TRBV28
ASSFQDRMNTEAF
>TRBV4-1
ASSQDRGVNNEQF
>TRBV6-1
ASSERGQGGVGKNIQY
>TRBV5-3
ARSPPGRDSPLH
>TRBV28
ASSLMGRGSPLH
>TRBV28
ASSILGQGANYGYT
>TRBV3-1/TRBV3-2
ASSQLTSGRPNEQF
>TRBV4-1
ASSGTGGRLTGELF
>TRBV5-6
ASSLLTSGGDEQF
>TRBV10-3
AISPGGALTDTQY
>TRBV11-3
ASSRRGGTEAF
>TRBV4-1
AAKGDRSFNYGYT